This T cell receptor (beta chain) is from a study of T cell responses to AZD1222 COVID-19 vaccine. With regard to this clone: Its matching antigen is unknown.

Overall study results and limits: The repertoires were collected only after the peak T cell response. Spike regions recognized by vaccine-associated CD4 TCRs spanned the protein, led by 160-218 and 743-854. Unmutated regions of variants are reportedly targeted by nearly half of spike-specific TCRs. The donor cohort was predominantly white British with a female majority, and clonal diversity may have been underestimated.

Repertoires were generated with immunoSEQ multiplex PCR, while TCRdb's copy carries only in-frame clones and drops some. The data contain 200,000 or so clones, approximately 92% of them singletons. The CDR3 contains 16 residues. Germline V CDR1 and CDR2: MNHEY, SVGAGI. Trimming removed 3 bases at V and 3 bases at J, with 17 bases between. The specimen was peripheral blood, collected on day 0 of AZD1222 vaccination. This clonotype was sampled from an adult in good health. The chain couples TRBV6-5 to TRBJ2-5; D call uncertain. The CDR3 nucleotides read TGTGCCAGCAGTTATTCGCGGAGCCCTGTGAAAGAGACCCAGTACTTC. The encoded protein is CASSYSRSPVKETQYF.